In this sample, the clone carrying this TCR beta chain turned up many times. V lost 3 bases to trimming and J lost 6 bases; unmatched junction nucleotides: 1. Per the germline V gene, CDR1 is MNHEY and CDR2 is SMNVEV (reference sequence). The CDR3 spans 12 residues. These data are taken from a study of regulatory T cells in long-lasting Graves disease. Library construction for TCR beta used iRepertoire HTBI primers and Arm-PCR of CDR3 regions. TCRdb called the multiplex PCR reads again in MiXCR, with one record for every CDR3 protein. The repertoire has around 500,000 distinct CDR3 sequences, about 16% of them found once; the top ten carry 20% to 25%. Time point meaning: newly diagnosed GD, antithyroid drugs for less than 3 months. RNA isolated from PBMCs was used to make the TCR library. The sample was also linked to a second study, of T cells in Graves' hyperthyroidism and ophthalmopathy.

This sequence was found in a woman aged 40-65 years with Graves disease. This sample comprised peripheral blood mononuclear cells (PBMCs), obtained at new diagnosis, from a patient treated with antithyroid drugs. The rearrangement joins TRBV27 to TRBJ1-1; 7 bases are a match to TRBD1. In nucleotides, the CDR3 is TGTGCCAGCAGTTTCACAGGGGCTGAAGCTTTCTTT. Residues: CASSFTGAEAFF.